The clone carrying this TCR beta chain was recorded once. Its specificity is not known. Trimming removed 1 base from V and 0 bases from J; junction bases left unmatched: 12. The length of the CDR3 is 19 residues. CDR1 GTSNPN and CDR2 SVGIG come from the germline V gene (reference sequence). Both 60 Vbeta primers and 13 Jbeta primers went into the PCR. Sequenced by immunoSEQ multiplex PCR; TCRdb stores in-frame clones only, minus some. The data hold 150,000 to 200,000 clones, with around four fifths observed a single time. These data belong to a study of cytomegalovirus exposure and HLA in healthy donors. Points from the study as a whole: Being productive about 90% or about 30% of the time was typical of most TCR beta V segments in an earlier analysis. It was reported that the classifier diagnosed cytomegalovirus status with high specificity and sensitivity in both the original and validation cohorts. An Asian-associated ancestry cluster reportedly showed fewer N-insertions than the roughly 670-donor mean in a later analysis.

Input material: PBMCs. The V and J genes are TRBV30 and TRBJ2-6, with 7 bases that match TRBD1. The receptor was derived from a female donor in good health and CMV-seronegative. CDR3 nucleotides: TGTGCCTGGAGTGCGACAATTGGGACAGTAGGCTCTGGGGCCAACGTCCTGACTTTC. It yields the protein CAWSATIGTVGSGANVLTF.